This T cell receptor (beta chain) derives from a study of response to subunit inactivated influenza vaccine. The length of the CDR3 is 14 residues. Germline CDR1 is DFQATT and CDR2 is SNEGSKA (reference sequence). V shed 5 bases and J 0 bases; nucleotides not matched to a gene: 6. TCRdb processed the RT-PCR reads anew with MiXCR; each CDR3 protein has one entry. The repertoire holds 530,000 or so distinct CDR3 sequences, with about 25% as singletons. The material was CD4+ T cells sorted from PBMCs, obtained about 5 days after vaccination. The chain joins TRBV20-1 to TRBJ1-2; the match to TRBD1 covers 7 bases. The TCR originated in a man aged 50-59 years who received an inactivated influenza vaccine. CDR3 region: CSARGQPANYGYTF. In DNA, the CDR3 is TGCAGTGCTCGGGGACAGCCTGCTAACTATGGCTACACCTTC.